Listed below are T cell receptor beta chains from one sample, sequenced in a study of T cells in localized non-small cell lung cancer. Assay used: immunoSEQ multiplex PCR; TCRdb lists only in-frame clones, some missing. The sample contains approximately 26,000 clones, less than 95% of which appear only once. The material sequenced was peripheral blood, taken before any cancer treatment. These receptors originate from a female donor at least 60 years old with stage II squamous cell lung carcinoma. Both conserved end residues are part of each CDR3. The D gene is left open where the match is weak. Only part of the rows carry a size: once, few, many, or a class if the clone is expanded.

CDR3aa	CDR3nt	abundance	j_gene	v_gene	d_gene
CASSSGVSSYEQYF	TGTGCCAGCAGTTCCGGGGTGAGCTCCTACGAGCAGTACTTC	.	TRBJ2-7	TRBV6-5	.
CASSLARTGTNTIYF	TGTGCCAGCAGCTTGGCTAGAACAGGGACTAACACCATATATTTT	.	TRBJ1-3	TRBV5-4	.
CASSQDLRQGFTEAFF	TGCGCCAGCAGCCAAGATCTGAGACAGGGTTTCACTGAAGCTTTCTTT	.	TRBJ1-1	TRBV4-3	TRBD1
CAWRSWRGHNSYEQYF	TGTGCCTGGAGGTCATGGCGAGGCCACAACTCCTACGAGCAGTACTTC	.	TRBJ2-7	TRBV30	.
CASSQEGKGGSIYNEQFF	TGCGCCAGCAGCCAAGAGGGGAAAGGCGGGAGTATCTACAATGAGCAGTTCTTC	once	TRBJ2-1	TRBV4-1	TRBD2
CASSEGGPRTYEQYF	TGTGCCAGCAGTGAAGGGGGGCCTCGAACCTACGAGCAGTACTTC	.	TRBJ2-7	TRBV6-1	.
CASSPPAGARDGYTF	TGTGCCAGCTCACCACCGGCAGGGGCGAGGGATGGCTACACCTTC	.	TRBJ1-2	TRBV18	.
CASSPIWSGTEAFF	TGTGCCAGCTCACCGATCTGGTCGGGCACTGAAGCTTTCTTT	.	TRBJ1-1	TRBV18	.
CASSLNSGREGANVLTF	TGCGCCAGCAGCTTAAATAGCGGGAGGGAAGGGGCCAACGTCCTGACTTTC	.	TRBJ2-6	TRBV5-1	TRBD2
CASSPTTRQGYHTEAFF	TGTGCCAGCTCACCTACCACAAGACAGGGATATCACACTGAAGCTTTCTTT	.	TRBJ1-1	TRBV18	TRBD1
CASSPSSGRNTGELFF	TGTGCCAGCAGCCCCTCCAGCGGGAGAAACACCGGGGAGCTGTTTTTT	once	TRBJ2-2	TRBV11-3	TRBD2
CASSQGGVGTDTQYF	TGTGCCAGCAGCCAAGGGGGTGTCGGCACAGATACGCAGTATTTT	once	TRBJ2-3	TRBV7-2	.
CASSVAMVNEQFF	TGTGCCAGCAGTGTTGCCATGGTGAATGAGCAGTTCTTC	.	TRBJ2-1	TRBV2	.
CASSLEQRYGYTF	TGTGCCAGCAGCTTGGAACAGAGATATGGCTACACCTTC	once	TRBJ1-2	TRBV5-4	.
CATSRGAGNNEQFF	TGTGCCACCAGCAGAGGGGCCGGTAACAATGAGCAGTTCTTC	.	TRBJ2-1	TRBV15	.
CASSSGSTDTQYF	TGTGCCAGTAGTAGCGGGAGCACAGATACGCAGTATTTT	.	TRBJ2-3	TRBV19	.